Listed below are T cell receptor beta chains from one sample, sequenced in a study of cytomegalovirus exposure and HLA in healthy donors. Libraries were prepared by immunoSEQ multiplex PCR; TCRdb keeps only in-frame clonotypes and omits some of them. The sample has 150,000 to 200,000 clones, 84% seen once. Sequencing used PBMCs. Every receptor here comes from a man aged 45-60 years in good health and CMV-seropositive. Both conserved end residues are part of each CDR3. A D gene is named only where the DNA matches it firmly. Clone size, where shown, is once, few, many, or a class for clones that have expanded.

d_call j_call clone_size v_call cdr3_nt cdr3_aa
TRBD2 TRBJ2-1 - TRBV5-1 TGCGCCAGCAGCCGGGACGGGAGGGCGGGGGATGAGCAGTTCTTC CASSRDGRAGDEQFF
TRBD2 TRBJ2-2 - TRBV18 TGTGCCAGCTCACCACAGGGCCAGGGGACTAGCACCGGGGAGCTGTTTTTT CASSPQGQGTSTGELFF
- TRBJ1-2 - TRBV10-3 TGTGCCATCAGTGGGGGCTTAGCTAACTATGGCTACACCTTC CAISGGLANYGYTF
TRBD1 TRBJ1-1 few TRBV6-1 TGTGCCAGCGTATTTAGCGGGGCAGGGGGCACTGAAGCTTTCTTT CASVFSGAGGTEAFF
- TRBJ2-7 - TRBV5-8 TGTGCCAGCACTGTACTCCGCGGCTACGAGCAGTACTTC CASTVLRGYEQYF
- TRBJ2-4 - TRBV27 TGTGCCAGCACCCAGGGGCAGCTTCAGTACTTC CASTQGQLQYF
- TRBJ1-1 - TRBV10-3 TGTGCCGGGGGGGAATGGGAAGCTTTCTTT CAGGEWEAFF
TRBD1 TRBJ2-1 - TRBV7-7 TGTGCTAGCAGCTTAGCTCCGACAGGGATGGGTGGAAATGAGCAGTTCTTC CASSLAPTGMGGNEQFF
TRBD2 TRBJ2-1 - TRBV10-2 TGCGCCAGCAGTGAATTCACTAGCGGGAGCGACAATGAGCAGTTCTTC CASSEFTSGSDNEQFF
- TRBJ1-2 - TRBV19 TGTGCCAGTAGTATAGATCGGGGTAACTATGGCTACACCTTC CASSIDRGNYGYTF
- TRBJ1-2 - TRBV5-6 TGTGCCAGCAGCTATGGGGTTGGGGCTGATGGCTACACCTTC CASSYGVGADGYTF
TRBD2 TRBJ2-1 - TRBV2 TGTGCCAGCAGACGGGCGGGGGGGCGCAATGAGCAGTTCTTC CASRRAGGRNEQFF
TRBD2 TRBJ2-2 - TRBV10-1 TGCGCCAGCAGTGATACAGCGGGGGGGCTGGGTCCCGGGGAGCTGTTTTTT CASSDTAGGLGPGELFF
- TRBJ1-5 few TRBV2 TGTGCCAGCAGCGACTTAAGGCAGCCCCAGCATTTT CASSDLRQPQHF
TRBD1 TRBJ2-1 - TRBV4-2 TGTGCCAGCAGCCGTACAGGGGAATTGGATGAGCAGTTCTTC CASSRTGELDEQFF
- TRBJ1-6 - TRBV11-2 TGTGCCAGCAGTTCAGGGGTTAATTCACCCCTCCACTTT CASSSGVNSPLHF
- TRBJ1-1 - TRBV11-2 TGTGCCAGCAGCCATAGGGGGACTGAAGCTTTCTTT CASSHRGTEAFF
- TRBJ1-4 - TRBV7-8 TGTGCCAGCAGGGACTTCGGGGATGAAAAACTGTTTTTT CASRDFGDEKLFF
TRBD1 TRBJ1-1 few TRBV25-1 TGTGCCAGCAGCCGGGACAGCATGAGGGGAACTGAAGCTTTCTTT CASSRDSMRGTEAFF
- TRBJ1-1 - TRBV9 TGTGCCAGCAGCGCCCCGAATTCGGAGGACACTGAAGCTTTCTTT CASSAPNSEDTEAFF
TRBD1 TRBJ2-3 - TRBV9 TGTGCCAGCAGCGTAGGGACAGGGGGCGAAGATACGCAGTATTTT CASSVGTGGEDTQYF
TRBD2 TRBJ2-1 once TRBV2 TGTGCCAGCACCTGGACTAGTGACTACAATGAGCAGTTCTTC CASTWTSDYNEQFF
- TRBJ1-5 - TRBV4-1 TGCGCCAGCAGCCCCGACCGGGGTCCCCCAGAAATTCAGCCCCAGCATTTT CASSPDRGPPEIQPQHF
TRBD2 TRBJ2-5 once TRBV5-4 TGTGCCAGCAGCGAAACGGGACTAGCGGGACCCGCGGCGGAGACCCAGTACTTC CASSETGLAGPAAETQYF
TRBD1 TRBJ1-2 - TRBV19 TGTGCCAGCTCGGGACAGAATAACTATGGCTACACCTTC CASSGQNNYGYTF
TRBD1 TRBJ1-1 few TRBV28 TGTGCCAGCTGGGGGACAGGGAGGTACACTGAAGCTTTCTTT CASWGTGRYTEAFF
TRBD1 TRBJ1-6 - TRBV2 TGTGCCAGCAGTGGGGGACAGGGGATTGCTTCACCCCTCCACTTT CASSGGQGIASPLHF
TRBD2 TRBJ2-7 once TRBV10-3 TGTGCCATCAGTGGGTCCATAGCGGGGGGGCAAAGCTCCTACGAGCAGTACTTC CAISGSIAGGQSSYEQYF
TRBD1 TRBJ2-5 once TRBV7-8 TGTGCCAGCAGCCCTCGGACAGGGATCCAAGAGACCCAGTACTTC CASSPRTGIQETQYF
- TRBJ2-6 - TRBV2 TGTGCCAGCAGTGAAGGGGCCGAGAGGGCCAACGTCCTGACTTTC CASSEGAERANVLTF
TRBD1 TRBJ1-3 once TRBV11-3 TGTGCCAGCAGCTTAGGACAGGGTGCTGGAAACACCATATATTTT CASSLGQGAGNTIYF
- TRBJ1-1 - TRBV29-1 TGCAGCGTTGTTTGGGACACGAACACTGAAGCTTTCTTT CSVVWDTNTEAFF
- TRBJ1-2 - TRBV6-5 TGTGCCAGCGGAGACGGTAACTATGGCTACACCTTC CASGDGNYGYTF
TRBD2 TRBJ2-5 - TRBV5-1 TGCGCCAGCAGGAAGACTAGCGGGGAAGAGACCCAGTACTTC CASRKTSGEETQYF
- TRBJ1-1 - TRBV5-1 TGCGCCAGCAGCTTGGTTCAGGGGAACACTGAAGCTTTCTTT CASSLVQGNTEAFF
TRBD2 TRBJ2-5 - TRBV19 TGTGCCAGTAGCCTTAGCGGGAGTGAGACCCAGTACTTC CASSLSGSETQYF
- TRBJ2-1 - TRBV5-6 TGTGCCAGCAGCTTGGGGCAAACCTTATACAATGAGCAGTTCTTC CASSLGQTLYNEQFF
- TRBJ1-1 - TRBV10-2 TGCGCCAGCAGTACCCAGGGATTTGAAGCTTTCTTT CASSTQGFEAFF
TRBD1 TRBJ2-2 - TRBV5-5 TGTGCCAGCAGCTTGGGGACAGGGGGTAACACCGGGGAGCTGTTTTTT CASSLGTGGNTGELFF
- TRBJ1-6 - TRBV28 TGTGCCAGCAGGATTAACCGACAGCCCCTCCACTTT CASRINRQPLHF
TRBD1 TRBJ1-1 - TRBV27 TGTGCCAGCAGGAAGGCCTGGACAGGAGGATCGAACACTGAAGCTTTCTTT CASRKAWTGGSNTEAFF
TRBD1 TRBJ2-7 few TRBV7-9 TGTGCCAGCAGCCGAGGGACAGCCTACGAGCAGTACTTC CASSRGTAYEQYF
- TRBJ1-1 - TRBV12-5 TGTGCTAGTGGTTTGGGGGCCGAGAACACTGAAGCTTTCTTT CASGLGAENTEAFF
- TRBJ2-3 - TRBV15 TGTGCCACCCAGGTAACCCACAGCACAGATACGCAGTATTTT CATQVTHSTDTQYF
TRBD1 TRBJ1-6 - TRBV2 TGTGCCAGCCCCGGACAGGGCGGCTCACCCCTCCACTTT CASPGQGGSPLHF
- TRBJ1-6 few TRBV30 TGTGCCTGGAGTGTAAGCCCCCAAGAGGCCTATAATTCACCCCTCCACTTT CAWSVSPQEAYNSPLHF
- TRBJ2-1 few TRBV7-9 TGTGCCAGCAGCCTAGGGGGGGGCGGATTTAATGAGCAGTTCTTC CASSLGGGGFNEQFF
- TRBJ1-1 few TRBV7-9 TGTGCCAGCAGCGGGGAAGGGGGTTTAAGGACTGAAGCTTTCTTT CASSGEGGLRTEAFF
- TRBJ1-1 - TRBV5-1 TGCGCCAGCAGCCCGACCCGGCGACAGGAATTTAACATGAACACTGAAGCTTTCTTT CASSPTRRQEFNMNTEAFF
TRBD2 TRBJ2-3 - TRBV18 TGTGCCAGCTCACCACTGCCTAGCGGGAGGGCCACAGATACGCAGTATTTT CASSPLPSGRATDTQYF
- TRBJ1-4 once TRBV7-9 TGTGCCAGCAGCGTAGGACTGCTTAATGAAAAACTGTTTTTT CASSVGLLNEKLFF
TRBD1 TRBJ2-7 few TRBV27 TGTGCCAGCACCCCCGGGACAGGGGCCTTCGAGCAGTACTTC CASTPGTGAFEQYF
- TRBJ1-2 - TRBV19 TGTGCCAGTAGGCCGACAGGAAACTATGGCTACACCTTC CASRPTGNYGYTF
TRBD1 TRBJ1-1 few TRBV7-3 TGTGCCAGCAGACGGACAGGGGAGGCCACTGAAGCTTTCTTT CASRRTGEATEAFF
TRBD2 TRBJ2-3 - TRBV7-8 TGTGCCAGCAGCTTAAGGACTAGCGGCACAGATACGCAGTATTTT CASSLRTSGTDTQYF